This TCR beta chain was captured in a study of CXCR3-negative and CXCR3-positive naive CD8 T cells. Whole-study results and caveats: CXCR3-positive naive cells had more hydrophobic TRB CDR3s than CXCR3-negative naive cells.

The TRB libraries of cDNA were built by UMI-labeled 5' RACE. Each CDR3 protein gets one entry in TCRdb, which reprocessed the 5' RACE reads and gives no DNA. In all, the sample yields several thousand distinct CDR3 sequences. The CDR3 has 15 residues. The germline V gene encodes CDR1 DFQATT and CDR2 SNEGSKA (reference sequence). This clonotype shows up as medium-sized by frequency. Its antigen is still unknown. This TCR was sampled from a human donor in good health. Some clones in this sample may be carry-over from other donors' samples. The rearrangement uses TRBV20-1 and TRBJ2-1; the TRBD2 assignment by TCRdb is unverifiable without DNA. What was sequenced was naive CXCR3+ CD8+ T cells from blood. Subset of the sample: CD45RO-CCR7+CD27+CD95- naive CD8+ T cells expressing CXCR3 (TNR3+). The CDR3 spells CSARDLEGGRFEQFF.